A single sample is the source of the 25 T cell receptor beta chains below, sequenced in a study of T cell clusters in autoimmune cytopenias (dated by TCRdb to between 2018 and 2020). Reads for this sample came from an Illumina MiSeq. TRB rearrangements were amplified by multiplex PCR following a touch-down protocol, with the TRB-A and TRB-B primer pools mixed in one tube. Each CDR3 protein sequence appears as one entry after TCRdb reprocessed the reads, and no DNA is included. The sample's own table lists around 6,400 distinct CDR3 sequences. The top ten clones comprise about 25% of the sample. For each sample, TRB amplification used about 0.25 ug of peripheral blood genomic DNA, equal to some 35,000 genome equivalents. The sequenced sample was peripheral blood. These receptors were taken from a human donor with an autoimmune cytopenia or autoimmune hepatitis (not recorded which).

The chain joins TRBV4-2 to TRBJ2-7; with no DNA, the TCRdb D assignment of TRBD1 cannot be verified. CDR1 is LGHNA and CDR2 is YNFKEQ in the germline V gene. The CDR3 is made up of 16 amino acids. The CDR3 is CASSQHDRGSSYEQYF.

The chain employs TRBV5-6 and TRBJ1-4; no DNA is available, so the TRBD1 call from TCRdb remains unchecked. The germline V gene encodes CDR1 SGHDT and CDR2 YYEEEE. CDR3 size: 15 residues. Here the CDR3 reads CASRTGTGINEKLFF.

The chain recombines TRBV19 with TRBJ1-1; TCRdb indicates TRBD1, and absent DNA this call remains unverified. CDR1 is LNHDA, CDR2 SQIVND, per germline (reference sequence). This CDR3 comprises 13 residues. CDR3 region: CASRGSGTTEAFF.

CDR3: CASSRGFAQPQHF. This chain joins TRBV19 and TRBJ1-5; TCRdb lists TRBD1, though no DNA is available to test this call. Germline V lookup: CDR1 LNHDA, CDR2 SQIVND (reference sequence). This CDR3 has 13 residues.

The V and J genes are TRBV7-2 and TRBJ1-4. The CDR3 consists of 13 residues. Germline values: CDR1 SGHTA, CDR2 FQGNSA. The CDR3 is CASSSIFSEKLFF.

This clonotype registers medium-sized by frequency. The chain uses TRBV27 and TRBJ2-2; with no DNA, the TCRdb D assignment of TRBD1 cannot be verified. The CDR3 loop spans 18 amino acids. The germline gives CDR1 MNHEY, CDR2 SMNVEV (reference sequence). CDR3 region: CASRQDLDRGPNTGELFF.

The V and J genes are TRBV12-3 or TRBV12-4 and TRBJ1-1. The CDR3 extends over 11 amino acids. CDR3 residues: CASSLGTEAFF.

The V and J genes are TRBV20-1 and TRBJ2-2; no DNA is available, so the TRBD2 call from TCRdb remains unchecked. The germline V gene encodes CDR1 DFQATT and CDR2 SNEGSKA (reference sequence). This CDR3 comprises 15 residues. The CDR3 loop reads CSARKGLRGTGELFF.

The chain couples TRBV10-3 to TRBJ2-1; TCRdb selects TRBD1, and the lack of DNA leaves this call unchecked. CDR3 size: 16 residues. Per the germline V gene, CDR1 is ENHRY and CDR2 is SYGVKD. CDR3 sequence: CAIRLDTGLSLNEQFF.

The genes are TRBV30 and TRBJ1-2. Germline V gives CDR1 GTSNPN, CDR2 SVGIG (reference sequence). The CDR3 contains 13 residues. CDR3 sequence reads: CAWSFQRAYGYTF. The full variable domain, in which reference TRBV30 and TRBJ1-2 provide the parts outside the CDR3, is SQTIHQWPATLVQPVGSPLSLECTVEGTSNPNLYWYRQAAGRGLQLLFYSVGIGQISSEVPQNLSASRPQDRQFILSSKKLLLSDSGFYLCAWSFQRAYGYTFGSGTRLTVV.

The V gene is TRBV27, the J gene TRBJ1-2. The CDR3 covers 15 residues. CDR1 MNHEY and CDR2 SMNVEV come from the germline V gene (reference sequence). The CDR3 loop is CASSPALWALGGYTF.

V usage is TRBV5-4 and J usage is TRBJ2-1; with no DNA, the TCRdb D assignment of TRBD2 cannot be verified. Per the germline V gene, CDR1 is SGHNT and CDR2 is YYREEE (reference sequence). The CDR3 sequence is 16 residues long. CDR3 region: CASSPTGARSYNEQFF.

The chain uses TRBV19 and TRBJ2-1. This CDR3 is built from 13 residues. Germline CDR1 LNHDA, CDR2 SQIVND (reference sequence). CDR3 amino acids: CASSKLGSNEQFF.

This chain joins TRBV27 and TRBJ1-1. Germline assignment: CDR1 MNHEY and CDR2 SMNVEV (reference sequence). The CDR3 is made up of 13 amino acids. This chain's CDR3 is CASSLSVNTEAFF.

The gene calls are TRBV30 and TRBJ2-1. Per germline, CDR1 GTSNPN and CDR2 SVGIG (reference sequence). The CDR3 length is 11 residues. The CDR3 here is CAWTPYNEQFF.

The CDR3: CASSVWGGLGEKLFF. The chain is built from TRBV7-6 and TRBJ1-4; lacking DNA, the TRBD1 call made by TCRdb goes unchecked. This CDR3 is 15 amino acids long. CDR1 and CDR2 from the germline V gene are SGHVS and FNYEAQ.

The chain combines TRBV6-5 with TRBJ2-2; TCRdb designates TRBD1, a call that cannot be tested without DNA. This CDR3 has 15 amino acids. CDR1 is MNHEY and CDR2 is SVGAGI in the germline V gene. The CDR3 reads CASRNDRGNTGELFF.

According to its frequency, this clonotype is medium-sized (0.01 to 0.1%). V usage is TRBV27 and J usage is TRBJ2-7. Germline V gene data show CDR1 as MNHEY and CDR2 as SMNVEV (reference sequence). The CDR3 spans 12 residues. CDR3 loop: CAMQGWNYEQYF.

V usage is TRBV7-2 and J usage is TRBJ1-5; TCRdb selects TRBD1, and the lack of DNA leaves this call unchecked. The CDR3 covers 15 residues. The germline gives CDR1 SGHTA, CDR2 FQGNSA. CDR3 protein: CASSLQGRDNQPQHF.

CDR3 in amino acids: CASSYFPRGAGNTIYF. This chain connects TRBV6-5 to TRBJ1-3; absent DNA, TCRdb's TRBD1 call cannot be checked. The CDR3 covers 16 residues. Germline assignment: CDR1 MNHEY and CDR2 SVGAGI.

By frequency, this clonotype is medium-sized. The gene calls are TRBV15 and TRBJ2-1. Germline V gene lookup returns CDR1 LNHNV and CDR2 YYDKDF (reference sequence). This CDR3 is built from 15 residues. The CDR3 loop reads CATSPETPSYNEQFF. Combining the CDR3 with reference TRBV15 and TRBJ2-1 gives the whole variable domain DAMVIQNPRYQVTQFGKPVTLSCSQTLNHNVMYWYQQKSSQAPKLLFHYYDKDFNNEADTPDNFQSRRPNTSFCFLDIRSPGLGDTAMYLCATSPETPSYNEQFFGPGTRLTVL.

The chain carries TRBV20-1 and TRBJ1-1. This CDR3 is 13 amino acids long. Germline CDR1 DFQATT, CDR2 SNEGSKA (reference sequence). Here the CDR3 reads CSARSRQNTEAFF.

The chain links TRBV5-1 to TRBJ2-1; TCRdb proposes TRBD2, but this gene call is untestable without DNA. The length of the CDR3 is 16 residues. The germline gives CDR1 SGHRS, CDR2 YFSETQ. CDR3 in amino acids: CASSLPGLAVYNEQFF.

The chain links TRBV19 to TRBJ1-4; the D call of TRBD1 rests on TCRdb alone, since no DNA is present to check it. The CDR3 consists of 14 residues. Per the germline V gene, CDR1 is LNHDA and CDR2 is SQIVND (reference sequence). This CDR3 is CASRRRERKEKMLF. The full variable domain, completed using reference TRBV19 and TRBJ1-4, is DGGITQSPKYLFRKEGQNVTLSCEQNLNHDAMYWYRQDPGQGLRLIYYSQIVNDFQKGDIAEGYSVSREKKESFPLTVTSAQKNPTAFYLCASRRRERKEKMLFGSGTQLSVL.

This clonotype counts as hyperexpanded (1% or more) by frequency. This sequence joins TRBV6-5 and TRBJ2-2; TCRdb designates TRBD1, a call that cannot be tested without DNA. CDR3 length: 15 amino acids. Germline CDR1 MNHEY, CDR2 SVGAGI. The chain's CDR3 is CASRPSGGGTGELFF.